This entry is about one T cell receptor (beta chain). This clone was observed a handful of times. It has no known antigen specificity. No qualities accompany the bases; no much larger clone lies one base away. These data originate in a study of T cell changes during pregnancy in multiple sclerosis (dated by TCRdb to the late 2010s). General notes on the study: The study looked at changes in the T cell repertoire across pregnancy in women with multiple sclerosis.

The library was produced with the immunoSEQ multiplex PCR assay. TCRdb holds this immuneACCESS table with in-frame rearrangements only. Some clones are missing; in checked studies, unresolved V genes explain under half, and the rest has no known cause. This sample holds approximately 46,000 clones; 90% were observed only once. Of the sample, just over 5% is held by the ten largest clones. From a lookup of the germline V gene, CDR1 and CDR2 are KGHSH and LQKENI. The CDR3 numbers 14 residues from cysteine through phenylalanine. Kept here is only the CDR3 DNA, which spans 42 bases and is read in frame from base 1. Clipping removes 2 bases from V and 7 bases from J, with 5 as the unmatched junction base count.

This chain joins TRBV18 to TRBJ1-5; TRBD1 matches 7 bases in the middle. The specimen was peripheral blood, collected after pregnancy. The sequence was collected from a female donor in good health, enrolled as a control in a pregnancy study. CDR3 sequence: CASSPKGAGQPQHF. The DNA sequence is TGTGCCAGCTCACCAAAGGGGGCGGGACAGCCCCAGCATTTT.